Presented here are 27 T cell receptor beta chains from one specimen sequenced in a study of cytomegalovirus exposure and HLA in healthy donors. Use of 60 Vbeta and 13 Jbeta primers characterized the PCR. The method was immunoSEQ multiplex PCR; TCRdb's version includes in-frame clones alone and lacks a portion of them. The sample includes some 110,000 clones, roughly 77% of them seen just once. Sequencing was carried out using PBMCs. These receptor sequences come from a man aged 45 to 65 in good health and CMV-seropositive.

CDR3 protein: CASSVGGDSTYEQYF. CDR3 nucleotides: TGTGCCAGCAGCGTAGGGGGAGATAGCACCTACGAGCAGTACTTC. V is TRBV9 and J is TRBJ2-7, with D maybe TRBD2 (5 bases). V gave up 0 bases and J gave up 2 bases, with 12 bases separating them. Germline values: CDR1 SGDLS, CDR2 YYNGEE. This CDR3 has 15 amino acids.

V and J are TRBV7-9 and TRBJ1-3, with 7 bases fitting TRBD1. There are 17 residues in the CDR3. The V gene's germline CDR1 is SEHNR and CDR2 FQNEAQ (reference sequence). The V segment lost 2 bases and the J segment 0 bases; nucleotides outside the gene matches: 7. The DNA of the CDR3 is TGTGCCAGCAGCTTACAAAGGGACAGCATCTCTGGAAACACCATATATTTT. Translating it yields CASSLQRDSISGNTIYF.

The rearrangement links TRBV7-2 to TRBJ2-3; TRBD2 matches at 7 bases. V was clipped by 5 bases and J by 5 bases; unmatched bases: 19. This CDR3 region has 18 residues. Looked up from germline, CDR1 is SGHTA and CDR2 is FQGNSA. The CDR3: CASSPGEGRFLVGDTQYF. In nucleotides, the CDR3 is TGTGCCAGCAGCCCTGGGGAGGGTAGGTTTTTAGTTGGAGATACGCAGTATTTT.

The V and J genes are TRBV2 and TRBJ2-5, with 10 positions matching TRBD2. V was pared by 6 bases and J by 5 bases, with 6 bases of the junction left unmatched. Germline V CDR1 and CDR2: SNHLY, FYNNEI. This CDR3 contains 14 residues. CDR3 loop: CASRGTSAWETQYF. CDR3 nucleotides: TGTGCCAGCAGGGGGACTAGCGCCTGGGAGACCCAGTACTTC.

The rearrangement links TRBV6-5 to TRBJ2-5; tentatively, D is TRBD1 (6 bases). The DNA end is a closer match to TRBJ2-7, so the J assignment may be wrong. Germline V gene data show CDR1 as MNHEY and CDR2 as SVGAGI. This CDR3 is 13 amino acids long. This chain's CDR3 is CASSYSRGYEQYF. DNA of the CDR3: TGTGCCAGCAGTTACTCCAGGGGCTACGAGCAGTACTTC.

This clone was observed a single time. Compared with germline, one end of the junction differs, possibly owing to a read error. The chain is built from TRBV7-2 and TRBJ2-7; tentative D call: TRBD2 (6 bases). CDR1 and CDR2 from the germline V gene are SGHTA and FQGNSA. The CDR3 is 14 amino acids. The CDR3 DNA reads TGTGCCAGCAGCTTCACTAGTTGGGGCGGGGAGCGGTACTTC. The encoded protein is CASSFTSWGGERYF.

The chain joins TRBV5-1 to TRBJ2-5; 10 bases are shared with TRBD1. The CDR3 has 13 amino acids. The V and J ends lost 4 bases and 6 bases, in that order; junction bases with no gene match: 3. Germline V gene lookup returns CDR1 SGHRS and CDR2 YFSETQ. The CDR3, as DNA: TGCGCCAGCAGCCAGGGACAGGGGAAGACCCAGTACTTC. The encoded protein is CASSQGQGKTQYF.

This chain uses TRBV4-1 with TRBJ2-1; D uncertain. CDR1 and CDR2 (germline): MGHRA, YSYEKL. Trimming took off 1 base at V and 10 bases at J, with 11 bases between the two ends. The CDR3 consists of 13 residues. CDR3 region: CASSQGPVREQFF. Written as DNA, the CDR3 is TGCGCCAGCAGCCAAGGGCCTGTGCGGGAGCAGTTCTTC.

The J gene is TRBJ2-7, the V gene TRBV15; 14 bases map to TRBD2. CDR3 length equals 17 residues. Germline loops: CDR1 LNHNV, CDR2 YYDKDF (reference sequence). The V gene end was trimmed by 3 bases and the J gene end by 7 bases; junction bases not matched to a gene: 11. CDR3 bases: TGTGCCACCAGCAGCGGGACTAGCGGGAGCGCGATGGATGAGCAGTACTTC. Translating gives CATSSGTSGSAMDEQYF.

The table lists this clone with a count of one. The CDR3 region has the DNA TGTGCCAGCAGCGTAGCTTACCCCTCAGGGGCCAGCTCCTACAATGAGCAGTTCTTC. Its protein is CASSVAYPSGASSYNEQFF. The chain joins TRBV9 to TRBJ2-1; TRBD1 is a possible D gene (6 bases). The CDR3 runs to 19 residues. Per the germline V gene, CDR1 is SGDLS and CDR2 is YYNGEE. The V gene lost 0 bases and the J gene lost 0 bases, with 19 bases spanning the gap.

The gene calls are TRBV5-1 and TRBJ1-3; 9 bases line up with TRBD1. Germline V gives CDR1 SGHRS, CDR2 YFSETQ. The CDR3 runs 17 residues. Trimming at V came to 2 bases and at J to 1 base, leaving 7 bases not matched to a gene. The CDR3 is CASSFGTGSSSGNTIYF. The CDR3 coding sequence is TGCGCCAGCAGCTTCGGGACAGGGAGTTCGTCTGGAAACACCATATATTTT.

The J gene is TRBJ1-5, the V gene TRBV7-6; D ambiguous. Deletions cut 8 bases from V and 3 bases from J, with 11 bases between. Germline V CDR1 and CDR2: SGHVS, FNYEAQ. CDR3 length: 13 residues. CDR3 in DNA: TGTGCCAGCGGTCTGCAGAACAATCAGCCCCAGCATTTT. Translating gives CASGLQNNQPQHF.

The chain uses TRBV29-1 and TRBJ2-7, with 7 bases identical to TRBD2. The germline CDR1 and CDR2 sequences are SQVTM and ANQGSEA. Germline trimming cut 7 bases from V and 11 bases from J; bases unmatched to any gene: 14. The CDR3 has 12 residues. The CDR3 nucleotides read TGCAGCGCCCACGGGACTATTGGCGAAGAGTACTTC. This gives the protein CSAHGTIGEEYF.

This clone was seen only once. The CDR3 is CASSLAVLADSYNEQFF. CDR3 nucleotide sequence: TGTGCCAGCAGCTTAGCCGTACTAGCGGACTCTTACAATGAGCAGTTCTTC. V usage is TRBV7-9 and J usage is TRBJ2-1; 8 bases fit TRBD2. Germline-derived CDR1 and CDR2 are SEHNR and FQNEAQ (reference sequence). The CDR3 spans 17 residues. With 0 bases clipped from V and 4 bases from J, the junction kept 8 bases outside the gene matches.

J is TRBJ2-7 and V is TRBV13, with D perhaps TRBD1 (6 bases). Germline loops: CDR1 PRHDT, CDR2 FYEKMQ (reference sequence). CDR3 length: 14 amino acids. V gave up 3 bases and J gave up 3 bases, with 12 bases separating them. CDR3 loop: CASSFRDMCYEQYF. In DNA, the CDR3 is TGTGCCAGCAGCTTTCGGGACATGTGCTACGAGCAGTACTTC.

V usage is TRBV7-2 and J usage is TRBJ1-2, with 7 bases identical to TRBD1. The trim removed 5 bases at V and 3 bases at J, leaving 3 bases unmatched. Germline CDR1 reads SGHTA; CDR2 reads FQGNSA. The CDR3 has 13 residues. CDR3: CASSPQGHYGYTF. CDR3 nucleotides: TGTGCCAGCAGCCCACAGGGGCACTATGGCTACACCTTC.

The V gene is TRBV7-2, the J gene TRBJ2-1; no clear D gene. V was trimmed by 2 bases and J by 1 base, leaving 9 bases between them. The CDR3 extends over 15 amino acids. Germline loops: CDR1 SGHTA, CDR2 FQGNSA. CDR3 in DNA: TGTGCCAGCAGCTTAAGCCCGATATCCTACAATGAGCAGTTCTTC. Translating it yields CASSLSPISYNEQFF.

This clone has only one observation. The DNA for the CDR3 is TGTGCCAGCAGCCCTGATGGACAGGGATTTTATGGCTACACCTTC. It yields the protein CASSPDGQGFYGYTF. The chain is built from TRBV7-2 and TRBJ1-2, with 8 bases identical to TRBD1. Trimming at V came to 5 bases and at J to 5 bases, leaving 10 bases not matched to a gene. The CDR3 extends over 15 amino acids. CDR1 is SGHTA and CDR2 is FQGNSA in the germline V gene.

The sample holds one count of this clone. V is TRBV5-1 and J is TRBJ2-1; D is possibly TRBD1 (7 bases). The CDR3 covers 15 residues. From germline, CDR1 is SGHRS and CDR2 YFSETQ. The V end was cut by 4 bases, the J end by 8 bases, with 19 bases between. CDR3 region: CASSAADRRGDEQFF. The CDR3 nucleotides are TGCGCCAGCAGCGCGGCGGACAGGCGGGGCGATGAGCAGTTCTTC.

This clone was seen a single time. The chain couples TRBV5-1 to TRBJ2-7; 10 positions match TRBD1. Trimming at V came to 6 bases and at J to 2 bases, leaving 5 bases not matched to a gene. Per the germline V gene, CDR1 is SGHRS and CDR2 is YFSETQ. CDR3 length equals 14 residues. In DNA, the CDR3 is TGCGCCAGCACCCCGGGACAGGGGACCTACGAGCAGTACTTC. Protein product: CASTPGQGTYEQYF.

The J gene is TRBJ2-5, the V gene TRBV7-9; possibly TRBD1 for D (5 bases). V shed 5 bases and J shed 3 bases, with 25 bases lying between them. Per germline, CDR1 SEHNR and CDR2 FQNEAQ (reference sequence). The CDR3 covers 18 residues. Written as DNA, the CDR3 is TGTGCCAGCAGCCTTCGGACACTACGTGGCGTCCATGAAGAGACCCAGTACTTC. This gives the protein CASSLRTLRGVHEETQYF. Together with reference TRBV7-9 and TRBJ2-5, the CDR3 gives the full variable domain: DTGVSQNPRHKITKRGQNVTFRCDPISEHNRLYWYRQTLGQGPEFLTYFQNEAQLEKSRLLSDRFSAERPKGSFSTLEIQRTEQGDSAMYLCASSLRTLRGVHEETQYFGPGTRLLVL.

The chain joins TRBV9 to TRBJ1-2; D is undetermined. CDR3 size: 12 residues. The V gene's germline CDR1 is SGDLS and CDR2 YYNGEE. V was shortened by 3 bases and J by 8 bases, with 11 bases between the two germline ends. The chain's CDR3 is CASSEIREGYTF. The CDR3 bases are TGTGCCAGCAGCGAGATTAGGGAGGGCTACACCTTC.

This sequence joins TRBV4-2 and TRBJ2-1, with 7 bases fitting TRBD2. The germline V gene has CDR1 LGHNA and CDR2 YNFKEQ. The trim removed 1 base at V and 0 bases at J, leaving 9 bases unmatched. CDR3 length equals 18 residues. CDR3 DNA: TGTGCCAGCAGCCAAGTTGGAGGGTGGGGGGGCTCCTACAATGAGCAGTTCTTC. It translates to CASSQVGGWGGSYNEQFF.

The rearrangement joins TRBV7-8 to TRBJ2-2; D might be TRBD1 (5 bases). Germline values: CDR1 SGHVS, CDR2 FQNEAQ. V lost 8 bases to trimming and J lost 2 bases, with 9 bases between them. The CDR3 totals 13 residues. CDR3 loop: CASWQGNTGELFF. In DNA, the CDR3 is TGTGCCAGCTGGCAGGGCAACACCGGGGAGCTGTTTTTT.

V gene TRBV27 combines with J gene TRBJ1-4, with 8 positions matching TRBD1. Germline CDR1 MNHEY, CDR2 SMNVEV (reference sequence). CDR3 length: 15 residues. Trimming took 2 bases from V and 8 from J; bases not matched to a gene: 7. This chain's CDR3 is CASSLIARGREKLFF. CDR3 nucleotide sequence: TGTGCCAGCAGTTTAATCGCCAGGGGGCGGGAAAAACTGTTTTTT.

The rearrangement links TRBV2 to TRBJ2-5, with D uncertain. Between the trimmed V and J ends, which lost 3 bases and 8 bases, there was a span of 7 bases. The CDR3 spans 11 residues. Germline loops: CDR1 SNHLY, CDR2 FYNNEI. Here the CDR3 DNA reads TGTGCCAGCAGTGAGGCGGTAACCCAGTACTTC. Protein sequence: CASSEAVTQYF.

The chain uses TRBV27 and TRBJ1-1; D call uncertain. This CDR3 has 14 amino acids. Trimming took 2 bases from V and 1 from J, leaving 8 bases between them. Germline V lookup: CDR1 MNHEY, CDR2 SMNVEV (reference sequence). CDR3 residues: CASSLSGQNTEAFF. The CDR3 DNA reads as TGTGCCAGCAGTTTAAGCGGCCAGAACACTGAAGCTTTCTTT.